This paragraph covers one T cell receptor beta chain sequence. The CDR3 length is 12 residues. V dropped 4 bases and J dropped 4 bases, with 7 bases sitting between them. The data were produced by immunoSEQ multiplex PCR, yet TCRdb's version contains in-frame clones alone and is incomplete. The table lists approximately 260,000 clones, around four fifths of them singletons. These data belong to a study of blood T cell repertoires in COVID-19. At the level of the study: The analysed material was cDNA or gDNA that came from T cells, B-cell-depleted T cells, or PBMCs.

The chain links TRBV12-3 or TRBV12-4 to TRBJ1-2, with no clear D. Specimen: peripheral blood. This clonotype was sampled from a woman aged 55-70 years with active or convalescent COVID-19. As DNA, the CDR3 is TGTGCCAGCAGTTATATGAGCTATGGCTACACCTTC. The encoded protein is CASSYMSYGYTF.